This passage covers 8 T cell receptor beta chains from one sample sequenced in a study of shared clonotypes between healthy human individuals. TCRdb's copy holds only in-frame clones and misses some; the assay was immunoSEQ multiplex PCR. The sample has about 2.5 million clones, approximately 90% seen once. The sequencing sample was made of naive CD4+ T cells from PBMCs. Subset reported: CD45RA+ positively selected. Every receptor here comes from a man aged 18 to 35 in good health. Some clones in this sample may be carry-over from other donors' samples.

The chain recombines TRBV4-1 with TRBJ2-7, with 7 bases matching TRBD2. J gave up 2 bases and V 1 base, and 2 bases lay outside the gene matches. Germline V gives CDR1 MGHRA, CDR2 YSYEKL. The CDR3 loop spans 14 amino acids. The chain's CDR3 is CASSQGEGPYEQYF. The CDR3 nucleotides are TGCGCCAGCAGCCAAGGGGAGGGGCCCTACGAGCAGTACTTC.

This clone was picked up one time. V usage is TRBV7-3 and J usage is TRBJ2-2; D is possibly TRBD1 (5 bases). V was cut by 5 bases and J by 8 bases, with 9 bases left in between. Germline V gives CDR1 SGHTA, CDR2 FQGTGA. CDR3 length equals 12 residues. Here the CDR3 reads CASSKTDGELFF. CDR3 coding DNA: TGTGCCAGCAGCAAGACAGATGGGGAGCTGTTTTTT.

This clone occurred a few times. The rearrangement uses TRBV6-1 and TRBJ1-1, with 7 bases fitting TRBD1. The germline CDR1 and CDR2 sequences are MNHNS and SASEGT. The CDR3 covers 13 residues. Losses at the gene ends were 6 bases for V and 5 bases for J; bases not matched to a gene: 6. DNA of the CDR3: TGTGCCAGCAGGCCGACAGGGTTGACTGAAGCTTTCTTT. Its protein product is CASRPTGLTEAFF.

This clone has just a few counts. The chain recombines TRBV27 with TRBJ1-1; 7 bases are a match to TRBD1. Per the germline V gene, CDR1 is MNHEY and CDR2 is SMNVEV (reference sequence). After removal of 3 bases from V and 0 bases from J, the junction contained 7 bases not matched to a gene. The CDR3 length is 16 residues. In DNA form, the CDR3 reads TGTGCCAGCAGTTTCTCGAGGGGGCAAGTGAACACTGAAGCTTTCTTT. It encodes CASSFSRGQVNTEAFF.

The V gene is TRBV11-2, the J gene TRBJ2-3; D ambiguous. This CDR3 region has 15 residues. Germline V gene lookup returns CDR1 SGHAT and CDR2 FQNNGV. V gave up 7 bases and J gave up 2 bases, with 16 bases separating them. In DNA form, the CDR3 reads TGTGCCAGCACCTCACATGGTCTTCACACAGATACGCAGTATTTT. Translation gives CASTSHGLHTDTQYF.

V usage is TRBV13 and J usage is TRBJ1-6; D may be TRBD1 (5 bases). Germline CDR1 reads PRHDT; CDR2 reads FYEKMQ (reference sequence). The CDR3 consists of 11 residues. V was shortened by 5 bases and J by 17 bases, with 13 bases between the two germline ends. CDR3 in amino acids: CASSHRDPFHF. CDR3 sequence (DNA): TGTGCCAGCAGCCACCGGGACCCCTTCCACTTT.

DNA of the CDR3: TGTGCCAGCACGGTACCTGGAAACACCATATATTTT. This translates into CASTVPGNTIYF. V gene TRBV2 combines with J gene TRBJ1-3; no clear D. The CDR3 contains 12 residues. V shed 7 bases and J shed 2 bases, with 6 bases lying between them. CDR1 and CDR2 (germline): SNHLY, FYNNEI.

The chain joins TRBV7-3 to TRBJ2-6; D is ambiguous. Germline loops: CDR1 SGHTA, CDR2 FQGTGA. CDR3 length: 17 amino acids. V was pared by 1 base and J by 0 bases, with 10 bases between. CDR3 sequence (DNA): TGTGCCAGCAGCTTAAACAGTATGAGCTCTGGGGCCAACGTCCTGACTTTC. Translation: CASSLNSMSSGANVLTF.